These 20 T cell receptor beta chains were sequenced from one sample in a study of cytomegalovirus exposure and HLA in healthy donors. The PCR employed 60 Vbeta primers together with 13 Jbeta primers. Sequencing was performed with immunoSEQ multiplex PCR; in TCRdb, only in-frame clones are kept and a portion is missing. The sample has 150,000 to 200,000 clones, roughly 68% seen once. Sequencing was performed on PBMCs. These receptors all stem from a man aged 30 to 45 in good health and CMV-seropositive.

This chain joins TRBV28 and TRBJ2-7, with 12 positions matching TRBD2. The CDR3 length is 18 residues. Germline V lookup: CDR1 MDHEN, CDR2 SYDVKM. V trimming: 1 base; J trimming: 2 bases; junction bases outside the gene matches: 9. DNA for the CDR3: TGTGCCAGCAGTTTATTGGGGGGGGCTAGCGGGAGGGCCTACGAGCAGTACTTC. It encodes CASSLLGGASGRAYEQYF.

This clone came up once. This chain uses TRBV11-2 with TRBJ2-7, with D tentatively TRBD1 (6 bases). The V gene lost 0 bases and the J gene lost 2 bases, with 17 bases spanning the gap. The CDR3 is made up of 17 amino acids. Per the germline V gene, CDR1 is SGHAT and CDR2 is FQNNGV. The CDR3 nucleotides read TGTGCCAGCAGCTTAGAAGGGGGTCCCAAAATAGCCTACGAGCAGTACTTC. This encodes CASSLEGGPKIAYEQYF. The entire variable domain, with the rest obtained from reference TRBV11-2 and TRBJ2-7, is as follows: EAGVAQSPRYKIIEKRQSVAFWCNPISGHATLYWYQQILGQGPKLLIQFQNNGVVDDSQLPKDRFSAERLKGVDSTLKIQPAKLEDSAVYLCASSLEGGPKIAYEQYFGPGTRLTVT.

The chain's CDR3 is CASSHPPGAGVYEQYF. In DNA form, the CDR3 reads TGCGCCAGCAGCCATCCCCCAGGGGCAGGGGTATACGAGCAGTACTTC. This sequence joins TRBV4-1 and TRBJ2-5, with a tentative D call TRBD1 (6 bases). The closer fit of TRBJ2-7 to the DNA end suggests the J call may be wrong. The CDR3 covers 16 residues. Germline values: CDR1 MGHRA, CDR2 YSYEKL.

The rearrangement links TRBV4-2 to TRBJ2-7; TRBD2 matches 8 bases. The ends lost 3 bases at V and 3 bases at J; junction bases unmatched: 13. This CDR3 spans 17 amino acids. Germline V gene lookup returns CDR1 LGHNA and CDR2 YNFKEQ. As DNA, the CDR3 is TGTGCCAGCAGCCAGGACATAGGAAGTAGCGGGGACTACGAGCAGTACTTC. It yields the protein CASSQDIGSSGDYEQYF.

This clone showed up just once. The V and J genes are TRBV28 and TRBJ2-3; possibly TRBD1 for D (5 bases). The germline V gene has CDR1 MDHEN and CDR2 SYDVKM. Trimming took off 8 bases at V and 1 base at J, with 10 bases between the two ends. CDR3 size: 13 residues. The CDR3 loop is CASHRTGTDTQYF. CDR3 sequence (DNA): TGTGCCAGCCACAGGACGGGCACAGATACGCAGTATTTT.

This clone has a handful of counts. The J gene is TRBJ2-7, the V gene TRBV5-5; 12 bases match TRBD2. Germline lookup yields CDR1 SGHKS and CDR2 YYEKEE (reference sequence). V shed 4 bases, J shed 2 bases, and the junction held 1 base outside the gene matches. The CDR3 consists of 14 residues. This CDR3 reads CASSRLAGAYEQYF. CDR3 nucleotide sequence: TGTGCCAGCAGCCGACTAGCGGGAGCCTACGAGCAGTACTTC.

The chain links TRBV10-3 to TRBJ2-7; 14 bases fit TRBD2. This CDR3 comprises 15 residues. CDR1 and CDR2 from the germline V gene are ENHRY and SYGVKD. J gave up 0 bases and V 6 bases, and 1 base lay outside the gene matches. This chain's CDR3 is CAIRGTSGSSYEQYF. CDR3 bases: TGTGCCATCAGGGGGACTAGCGGGAGCTCCTACGAGCAGTACTTC.

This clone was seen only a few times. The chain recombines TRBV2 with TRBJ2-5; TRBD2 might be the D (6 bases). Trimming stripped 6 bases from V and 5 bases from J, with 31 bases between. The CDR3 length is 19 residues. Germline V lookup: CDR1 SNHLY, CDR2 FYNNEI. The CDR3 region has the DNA TGTGCCAGCAGAACATCGAACGAGCGGGCGCTTAGGTCCCGGGAGACCCAGTACTTC. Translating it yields CASRTSNERALRSRETQYF. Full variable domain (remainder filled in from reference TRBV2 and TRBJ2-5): EPEVTQTPSHQVTQMGQEVILRCVPISNHLYFYWYRQILGQKVEFLVSFYNNEISEKSEIFDDQFSVERPDGSNFTLKIRSTKLEDSAMYFCASRTSNERALRSRETQYFGPGTRLLVL.

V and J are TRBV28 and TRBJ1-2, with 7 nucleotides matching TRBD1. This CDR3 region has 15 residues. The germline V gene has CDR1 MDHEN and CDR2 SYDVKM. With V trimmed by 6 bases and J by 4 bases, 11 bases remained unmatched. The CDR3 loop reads CASRGVGQGGYGYTF. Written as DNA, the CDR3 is TGTGCCAGCAGGGGGGTAGGGCAGGGGGGCTATGGCTACACCTTC.

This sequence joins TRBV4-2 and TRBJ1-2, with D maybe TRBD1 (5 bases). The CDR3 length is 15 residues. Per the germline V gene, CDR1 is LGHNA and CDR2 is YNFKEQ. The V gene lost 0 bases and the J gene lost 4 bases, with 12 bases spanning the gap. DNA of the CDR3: TGTGCCAGCAGCCAAGAGTCGGGGGTCGGCTATGGCTACACCTTC. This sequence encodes CASSQESGVGYGYTF.

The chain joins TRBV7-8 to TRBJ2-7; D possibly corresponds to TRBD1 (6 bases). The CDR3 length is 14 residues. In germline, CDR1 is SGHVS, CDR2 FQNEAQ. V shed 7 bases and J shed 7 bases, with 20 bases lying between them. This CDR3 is CASTLGVGAGEQYF. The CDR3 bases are TGTGCCAGCACCCTGGGGGTGGGGGCCGGAGAGCAGTACTTC.

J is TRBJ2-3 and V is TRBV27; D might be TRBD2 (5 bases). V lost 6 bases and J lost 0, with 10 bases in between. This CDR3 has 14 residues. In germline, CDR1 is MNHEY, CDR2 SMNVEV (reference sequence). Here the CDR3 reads CASSSRTSTDTQYF. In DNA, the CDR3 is TGTGCCAGCAGCTCACGGACTAGCACAGATACGCAGTATTTT.

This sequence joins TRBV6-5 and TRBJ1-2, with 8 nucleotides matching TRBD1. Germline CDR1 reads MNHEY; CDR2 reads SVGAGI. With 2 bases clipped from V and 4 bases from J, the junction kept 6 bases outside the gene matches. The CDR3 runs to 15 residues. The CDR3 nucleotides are TGTGCCAGCAGTTACACCATGGACAGGGTCTATGGCTACACCTTC. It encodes CASSYTMDRVYGYTF.

The CDR3 sequence is CASRAGQAYEQYF. The CDR3 DNA follows: TGTGCCAGCCGAGCGGGACAAGCCTACGAGCAGTACTTC. The J gene is TRBJ2-7, the V gene TRBV28; possibly TRBD2 for D (7 bases). This CDR3 comprises 13 residues. Germline values: CDR1 MDHEN, CDR2 SYDVKM. The germline V and J ends were trimmed by 8 bases and 2 bases, with 13 bases remaining between them.

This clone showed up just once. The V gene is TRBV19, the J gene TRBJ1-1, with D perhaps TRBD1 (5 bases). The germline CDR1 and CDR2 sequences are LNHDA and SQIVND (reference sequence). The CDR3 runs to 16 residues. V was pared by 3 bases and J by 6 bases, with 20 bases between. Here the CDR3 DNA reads TGTGCCAGTAGTATTGGGGGAGGAATGCAGGTTTCTGAAGCTTTCTTT. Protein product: CASSIGGGMQVSEAFF.

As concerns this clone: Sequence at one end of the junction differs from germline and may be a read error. Here the CDR3 reads CSSSRERLRTGSHEQYF. Written as DNA, the CDR3 is TGTTCCAGCAGCCGTGAGCGCCTTAGGACAGGGTCCCACGAGCAGTACTTC. The chain links TRBV7-9 to TRBJ2-7; 8 bases agree with TRBD1. The CDR3 contains 17 residues. Germline V gene data show CDR1 as SEHNR and CDR2 as FQNEAQ (reference sequence).

CDR3: CAGSKAGRDEQFF. CDR3 bases: TGTGCCGGCTCTAAAGCGGGACGGGATGAGCAGTTCTTC. The chain joins TRBV6-1 to TRBJ2-1, with 7 positions matching TRBD2. The V gene's germline CDR1 is MNHNS and CDR2 SASEGT. The CDR3 runs 13 residues. The ends lost 11 bases at V and 8 bases at J; junction bases unmatched: 12.

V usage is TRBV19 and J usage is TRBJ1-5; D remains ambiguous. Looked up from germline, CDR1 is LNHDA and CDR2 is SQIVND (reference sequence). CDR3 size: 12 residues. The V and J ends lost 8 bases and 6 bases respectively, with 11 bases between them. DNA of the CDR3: TGTGCCAGTCGAGTGAGGGCTCAGCCCCAGCATTTT. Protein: CASRVRAQPQHF.

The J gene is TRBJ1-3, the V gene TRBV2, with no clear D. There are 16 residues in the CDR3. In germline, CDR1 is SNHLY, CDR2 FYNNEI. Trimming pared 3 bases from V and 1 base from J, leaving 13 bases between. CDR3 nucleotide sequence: TGTGCCAGCAGTGATCAAGGTGCGGAGTCTGGAAACACCATATATTTT. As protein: CASSDQGAESGNTIYF. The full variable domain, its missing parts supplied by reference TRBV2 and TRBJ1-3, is EPEVTQTPSHQVTQMGQEVILRCVPISNHLYFYWYRQILGQKVEFLVSFYNNEISEKSEIFDDQFSVERPDGSNFTLKIRSTKLEDSAMYFCASSDQGAESGNTIYFGEGSWLTVV.

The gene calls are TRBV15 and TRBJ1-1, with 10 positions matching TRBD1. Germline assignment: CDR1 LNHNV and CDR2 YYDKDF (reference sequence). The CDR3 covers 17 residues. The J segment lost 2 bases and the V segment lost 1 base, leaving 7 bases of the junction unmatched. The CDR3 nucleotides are TGTGCCACCAGCAGAGGAACCGGGACAGGGGTAAACACTGAAGCTTTCTTT. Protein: CATSRGTGTGVNTEAFF.